These T cell receptor beta chains were read from a single sample in a study of fetal regulatory T cell absence and autoimmunity. Profiling relied on immunoSEQ multiplex PCR, and the TCRdb table lists in-frame clones only, not all of them. The sample carries about 95,000 clones, roughly 70% recorded once. The material sequenced was pancreas tissue. These receptor sequences come from a male donor with IPEX syndrome. Each CDR3 is given without its conserved first and last residue. Each record gives: CDR3 protein, J gene, V gene.

CDR3: ASSLGEEIPEAF; J: TRBJ1-1; V: TRBV7-8
CDR3: ASSEGVNTEAF; J: TRBJ1-1; V: TRBV2
CDR3: ASSDLGAFGFSYEQY; J: TRBJ2-7; V: TRBV2
CDR3: ASSAGGGLGVSDTQY; J: TRBJ2-3; V: TRBV9
CDR3: AYRYSGRGYEQY; J: TRBJ2-7; V: TRBV30
CDR3: ASSPWTTEQY; J: TRBJ2-7; V: TRBV5-8
CDR3: ASSPRLDATNEKLF; J: TRBJ1-4; V: TRBV13
CDR3: ASSRWTGGLSPLH; J: TRBJ1-6; V: TRBV5-1
CDR3: ASSPNRGGPYEQY; J: TRBJ2-7; V: TRBV7-6
CDR3: ASSLVLAGPFQDTQY; J: TRBJ2-3; V: TRBV5-6
CDR3: ASSSRRGPYNEQF; J: TRBJ2-1; V: TRBV7-9
CDR3: ASSTGDYGYT; J: TRBJ1-2; V: TRBV11-3
CDR3: ARDRAKNIQY; J: TRBJ2-4; V: TRBV2
CDR3: ASSLAVAEQF; J: TRBJ2-1; V: TRBV7-9
CDR3: ASSYSLGNEQY; J: TRBJ2-7; V: TRBV6-5
CDR3: ASSLWSGASTEAF; J: TRBJ1-1; V: TRBV11-2
CDR3: ASSLGISGSPLH; J: TRBJ1-6; V: TRBV7-2
CDR3: ASSMGHRRDQPQH; J: TRBJ1-5; V: TRBV19
CDR3: ASSQGPRYQPQH; J: TRBJ1-5; V: TRBV27
CDR3: ASSYSTGGAPLEQY; J: TRBJ2-7; V: TRBV6-5
CDR3: ASRAGQGMVNTEAF; J: TRBJ1-1; V: TRBV19
CDR3: ASSTPGLGEQY; J: TRBJ2-7; V: TRBV5-4
CDR3: ASRRGALSTDTQY; J: TRBJ2-3; V: TRBV6-1
CDR3: ASSDGGRTDYGYT; J: TRBJ1-2; V: TRBV10-2
CDR3: ASSIFGAGANVLT; J: TRBJ2-6; V: TRBV5-1
CDR3: ASSQVLAGGTLYEQY; J: TRBJ2-7; V: TRBV4-1
CDR3: ASSSGLWGQPQH; J: TRBJ1-5; V: TRBV4-1
CDR3: ASSLWGLAGTTDTQY; J: TRBJ2-3; V: TRBV27
CDR3: ASSLAGASRNTIY; J: TRBJ1-3; V: TRBV6-5
CDR3: AWSGRGNEKLF; J: TRBJ1-4; V: TRBV30
CDR3: ASSLKTGKANTEAF; J: TRBJ1-1; V: TRBV5-1
CDR3: ASSPTAGGPYNEQF; J: TRBJ2-1; V: TRBV4-1
CDR3: ASSILGGAYSGNTIY; J: TRBJ1-3; V: TRBV7-8
CDR3: ASSPLAGGRAGANVLT; J: TRBJ2-6; V: TRBV6-4
CDR3: ASSLPGLAGQY; J: TRBJ2-7; V: TRBV7-2
CDR3: ASSTAGTGYEQY; J: TRBJ2-7; V: TRBV5-6
CDR3: ASSYHLAQY; J: TRBJ2-3; V: TRBV2
CDR3: ASSLVATGWPYEQY; J: TRBJ2-7; V: TRBV7-2
CDR3: ASSLVCLACSYNEQF; J: TRBJ2-1; V: TRBV5-1
CDR3: ASRGTGRGGYT; J: TRBJ1-2; V: TRBV6-1
CDR3: ASSSGFESNQPQH; J: TRBJ1-5; V: TRBV11-2
CDR3: ASSQALGLATYEQY; J: TRBJ2-7; V: TRBV4-1
CDR3: ASSQVGTSGGIQETQY; J: TRBJ2-5; V: TRBV4-1
CDR3: AWRPDRGPNEQY; J: TRBJ2-7; V: TRBV30
CDR3: ASSTPGLTHYEQY; J: TRBJ2-7; V: TRBV28
CDR3: ASSPDRVEKLF; J: TRBJ1-4; V: TRBV6-5
CDR3: ASSESGESEKLF; J: TRBJ1-4; V: TRBV10-1
CDR3: ASSLAGGFDNSPLH; J: TRBJ1-6; V: TRBV27
CDR3: ASSIRSGTKQYEQY; J: TRBJ2-7; V: TRBV19
CDR3: ASSYGQGAVTVNTEAF; J: TRBJ1-1; V: TRBV5-1
CDR3: ASSEGLAEFYEQY; J: TRBJ2-7; V: TRBV10-2
CDR3: ASTGGLGNGYT; J: TRBJ1-2; V: TRBV10-2
CDR3: ASSLGLAYEQY; J: TRBJ2-7; V: TRBV7-2
CDR3: ASSIGSSGANVLT; J: TRBJ2-6; V: TRBV19
CDR3: ASSYRDYGYT; J: TRBJ1-2; V: TRBV6-6
CDR3: SVQRLGGTGKNIQY; J: TRBJ2-4; V: TRBV29-1
CDR3: ASSYSWETLYGYT; J: TRBJ1-2; V: TRBV6-5
CDR3: SVGGTSSYEQY; J: TRBJ2-7; V: TRBV29-1